Each of the 5 T cell receptor beta chains below was sequenced from the same sample in a study of T-cell reconstitution after alpha-beta-depleted transplantation in children (dated by TCRdb to 2016 to 2017). Library preparation employed PCR. The sequencer was an Illumina HiSeq 2500. To normalize quantification of the TCRbeta repertoire, the TCR libraries were built with molecular barcoding that relied on unique molecular identifiers. Through fastp at Q25 and MiXCR, TCRdb rebuilt clones from the public reads, retaining in-frame beta chains. CDR3 protein sequences are deduplicated, and each keeps its most common genes and DNA. The sample profile shows about 980,000 distinct CDR3 sequences; under 30% of them were found once. The ten most abundant clones make up over 25% of the sample. The sample's treatment or condition label is to be understood as: allogeneic hematopoietic cell transplantation with graft depleted of TCRalphabeta T cells and CD19 B cells.

The input for sequencing was PBMCs, mostly from graft donor cells, taken 360 days after TCRalphabeta/CD19-depleted stem cell transplant. Source of these receptors: a boy under two years old who had a stem cell transplant for SCID, so the T cells may come from the graft donor.

The CDR3 reads CASSLQQGVPNEKLFF. CDR3 sequence (DNA): TGTGCCAGCAGCTTACAACAGGGTGTCCCTAATGAAAAACTGTTTTTT. The V and J genes are TRBV7-9 and TRBJ1-4; D might be TRBD1 (6 bases). Germline V lookup: CDR1 SEHNR, CDR2 FQNEAQ (reference sequence). CDR3 length equals 16 residues. V lost 2 bases to trimming and J lost 3 bases, with 13 bases between them.

The chain links TRBV3-1 to TRBJ2-5, with D perhaps matching TRBD1 or TRBD2 (6 bases each). V gave up 1 base and J gave up 1 base, with 16 bases separating them. Germline V gene lookup returns CDR1 LGHDT and CDR2 YNNKEL (reference sequence). The CDR3 has 17 residues. CDR3 amino acids: CASSQVGGGPFQETQYF. In DNA form, the CDR3 reads TGTGCCAGCAGCCAAGTTGGAGGGGGGCCCTTCCAAGAGACCCAGTACTTC.

V gene TRBV20-1 combines with J gene TRBJ2-3, with 8 nucleotides matching TRBD2. This CDR3 contains 13 residues. With V trimmed by 3 bases and J by 5 bases, 4 bases remained unmatched. Germline-derived CDR1 and CDR2 are DFQATT and SNEGSKA (reference sequence). CDR3 in DNA: TGCAGTGCTAGCGGGGGGGCCCTAGATACGCAGTATTTT. Amino acids: CSASGGALDTQYF.

This sequence joins TRBV20-1 and TRBJ1-2; D is perhaps TRBD1 (5 bases). Germline CDR1 is DFQATT and CDR2 is SNEGSKA (reference sequence). Trimming cost V 1 base and J 0 bases, with 9 bases left between them. The CDR3 has 14 residues. CDR3 amino acids: CSARGGVANYGYTF. CDR3 nucleotide sequence: TGCAGTGCTAGAGGGGGGGTGGCTAACTATGGCTACACCTTC.

The chain employs TRBV7-8 and TRBJ2-3; 14 nucleotides align to TRBD2. Losses at the gene ends were 5 bases for V and 6 bases for J; bases not matched to a gene: 10. This CDR3 comprises 17 residues. Per germline, CDR1 SGHVS and CDR2 FQNEAQ. Here the CDR3 reads CASSPWTSGGPLDTQYF. The CDR3 coding sequence is TGTGCCAGCAGCCCATGGACTAGCGGGGGGCCGTTGGATACGCAGTATTTT. Filled out from reference TRBV7-8 and TRBJ2-3, the complete variable domain reads GAGVSQSPRYKVAKRGQDVALRCDPISGHVSLFWYQQALGQGPEFLTYFQNEAQLDKSGLPSDRFFAERPEGSVSTLKIQRTQQEDSAVYLCASSPWTSGGPLDTQYFGPGTRLTVL.